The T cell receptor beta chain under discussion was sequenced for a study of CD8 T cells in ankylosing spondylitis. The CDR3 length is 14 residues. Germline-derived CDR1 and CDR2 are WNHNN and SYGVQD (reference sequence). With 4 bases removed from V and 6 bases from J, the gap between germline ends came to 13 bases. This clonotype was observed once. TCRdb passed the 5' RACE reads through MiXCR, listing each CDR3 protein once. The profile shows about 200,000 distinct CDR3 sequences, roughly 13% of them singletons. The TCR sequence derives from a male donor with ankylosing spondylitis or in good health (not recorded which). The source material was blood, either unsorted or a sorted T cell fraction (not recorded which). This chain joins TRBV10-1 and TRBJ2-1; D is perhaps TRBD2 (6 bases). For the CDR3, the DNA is TGCGCCAGCAGTGGGCCAGGGACTCGCAATGAGCAGTTCTTC. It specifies CASSGPGTRNEQFF.